The following is a TCR beta chain sequence with its context. Antigen specificity is unknown. One base away lies a much larger clone, so this may be a sequencing read error. This sample is drawn from a study of T cells in Graves' hyperthyroidism and ophthalmopathy. On the study more broadly: It was at initial diagnosis, before any treatment, that peripheral blood was collected. Study observations and caveats: Ophthalmopathy onset followed model prediction by a median roughly 6 months.

Each diagnosis was grounded in clinical symptoms, serum thyroxine and TRAb, thyroid ultrasound, and orbital computed tomography. V lost 7 bases to trimming and J lost 7 bases; unmatched junction nucleotides: 9. CDR1 and CDR2 (germline): LGHDT, YNNKEL (reference sequence). There are 13 residues in the CDR3. TCR beta CDR3 regions were amplified from RNA. The primer set for the first-round RT-PCR of the TCR CDR3 was HTBI. A single record per CDR3 protein comes from TCRdb applying MiXCR to the multiplex PCR reads. This sample has under 300,000 distinct CDR3 sequences, with about 15% found just once. The rearrangement uses TRBV3-1 and TRBJ1-2, with TRBD1 matching over 7 bases. Sequences were obtained from blood. The receptor was derived from a woman between 50 and 59 years old with Graves' hyperthyroidism that later progressed to Graves' ophthalmopathy. CDR3 nucleotide sequence: TGTGCCAGCACCCCCGGGACAGTTAGTGGCTACACCTTC. It yields the protein CASTPGTVSGYTF.